These 7 T cell receptor beta chains came from one sample sequenced in a study of metastatic and nonmetastatic thyroid tumors. All patients were treatment-naive before thyroid surgery. Using MiXCR, TCRdb reanalyzed the PCR reads. The sample has under 35,000 clones; about 21% are singletons. Sequenced: blood. The receptors come from a female donor with papillary thyroid cancer or a benign thyroid nodule (not recorded which). Some clones in this sample may be carry-over from other donors' samples.

Many counts were recorded for this clone. The junction differs from germline at one of its ends, possibly a read error. The J gene is TRBJ2-3, the V gene TRBV7-7; a weak D match, TRBD1 (6 bases). The CDR3 covers 15 residues. Germline CDR1 reads SSHAT; CDR2 reads FNYEAQ (reference sequence). This CDR3 reads CASSLGQQSTDTQYF. DNA of the CDR3: TGTGCTAGCAGCTTAGGACAGCAAAGCACAGATACGCAGTATTTT.

This clone has more than one count but fewer than ten. This chain connects TRBV9 to TRBJ2-1; D is unresolved. This CDR3 region has 11 residues. Germline assignment: CDR1 SGDLS and CDR2 YYNGEE. V was cut by 3 bases and J by 10 bases, with 8 bases left in between. CDR3 protein: CASSAGGEQFF. The DNA of the CDR3 is TGTGCCAGCAGCGCGGGTGGGGAGCAGTTCTTC.

This clone was picked up a small number of times. This may arise from a read error, as a much more abundant clone is one base away. This chain joins TRBV27 and TRBJ2-2, with 11 bases aligning to TRBD2. This CDR3 spans 16 amino acids. The ends lost 5 bases at V and 9 bases at J; junction bases unmatched: 11. Germline CDR1 and CDR2: MNHEY and SMNVEV (reference sequence). The CDR3 nucleotides are TGTGCCAGCAGTATAACTAGCGGGAGACTCGCCAGGGAGCTGTTTTTT. This encodes CASSITSGRLARELFF.

This clone showed up many times. The chain uses TRBV2 and TRBJ2-5, with 7 bases that match TRBD2. Trimming at V came to 8 bases and at J to 4 bases, leaving 1 base not matched to a gene. The V gene's germline CDR1 is SNHLY and CDR2 FYNNEI. The CDR3 runs 11 residues. The DNA for the CDR3 is TGTGCCAGCGGGGGGGTAGAGACCCAGTACTTC. Protein: CASGGVETQYF.

There are many counts of this clone. This chain joins TRBV11-2 and TRBJ2-3; TRBD1 matches 8 bases. Germline V CDR1 and CDR2: SGHAT, FQNNGV. The CDR3 spans 13 residues. Unmatched junction bases numbered 3, after V lost 0 bases and J lost 10 bases. The CDR3 nucleotides read TGTGCCAGCAGCTTAGAATGGGACAGGTCGCAGTATTTT. Protein sequence: CASSLEWDRSQYF.

This clone has more than one count but fewer than ten. The rearrangement links TRBV27 to TRBJ2-1; the D is unclear. This CDR3 spans 13 amino acids. Germline values: CDR1 MNHEY, CDR2 SMNVEV (reference sequence). V gave up 3 bases and J gave up 7 bases, with 10 bases separating them. The CDR3 here is CASSFAAWNEQFF. The DNA of the CDR3 is TGTGCCAGCAGTTTTGCAGCTTGGAATGAGCAGTTCTTC.

The J gene is TRBJ1-6, the V gene TRBV12-3 or TRBV12-4; the D is unclear. V lost 2 bases and J lost 7, with 12 bases in between. The CDR3 is made up of 15 amino acids. CDR3 coding DNA: TGTGCCAGCAGTTTACGATGGACGGGGAATTCACCCCTCCACTTT. This translates into CASSLRWTGNSPLHF.